This TCR beta chain comes out of a study of control samples from healthy donors and cancer patients (dated by TCRdb to 2018 to 2021). Libraries were made using the immunoSEQ multiplex PCR assay. TCRdb provides this immuneACCESS table in a form limited to in-frame rearrangements. Some clones are lacking; in checked studies, under half of them reflect an unresolved V gene, and why the rest are absent is not known. The sample records 100,000 to 150,000 clones, roughly 91% of which are singletons. Clones ranked in the top ten supply around 6.9% of the sample. The germline V gene (reference sequence) sets CDR1 to LNHNV and CDR2 to YYDKDF. The CDR3 contains 14 residues, cysteine and phenylalanine counted. Only the CDR3 part of the read is kept: 42 bases, read in frame from the first base. V is clipped by 5 bases and J by 1 base, and the sequence between their germline boundaries is 12 bases long. With regard to this clone: There is no known antigen for this receptor. Per-base qualities were not stored, and no clone one base away is much larger.

The sequence was collected from a man aged 50-60 years with head and neck cancer. Recombination connected TRBV15 to TRBJ2-7; the D gene is possibly TRBD1 or TRBD2, each agreeing over 5 bases. Material for sequencing was PBMCs. The nucleotide sequence reads as follows: TGTGCCACCAGCCCCCTGGGGGAGTCCTACGAGCAGTACTTC. Its coded protein is CATSPLGESYEQYF.